Below are 25 T cell receptor beta chains sequenced from a single sample in a study of blood T cell repertoires in COVID-19. The data were produced by immunoSEQ multiplex PCR, yet TCRdb's version contains in-frame clones alone and is incomplete. This sample has 100,000 or so clones, with 85% to 95% found just once. The sequencing sample was made of peripheral blood. These receptors were obtained from a woman in her forties or fifties in a cohort sampled during active COVID-19.

This clone was counted only a few times. The chain employs TRBV6-5 and TRBJ2-2; D unclear. With 4 bases removed from V and 7 bases from J, the gap between germline ends came to 7 bases. The CDR3 length is 12 residues. Germline V CDR1 and CDR2: MNHEY, SVGAGI. The CDR3 DNA reads TGTGCCAGCAGTTCGGAGCGCGGGGAGCTGTTTTTT. It codes for CASSSERGELFF.

The chain joins TRBV19 to TRBJ1-5; no definite D call. Trimming removed 3 bases from V and 6 bases from J, with 9 bases in between. CDR1 and CDR2 (germline): LNHDA, SQIVND (reference sequence). This CDR3 is built from 13 residues. In DNA form, the CDR3 reads TGTGCCAGTAGTATCCCCCGGAGTCAGCCCCAGCATTTT. This encodes CASSIPRSQPQHF.

The CDR3, as DNA: TGTGCCAGCAGCCTGAGCGGGGGGGTCGATACGCAGTATTTT. Its protein product is CASSLSGGVDTQYF. The rearrangement uses TRBV7-9 and TRBJ2-3; 10 bases align to TRBD2. Germline trimming cut 5 bases from V and 6 bases from J; bases unmatched to any gene: 5. Germline-derived CDR1 and CDR2 are SEHNR and FQNEAQ (reference sequence). The CDR3 extends over 14 amino acids.

The chain carries TRBV3-1 (or the pseudogene TRBV3-2) and TRBJ2-5, with 7 nucleotides matching TRBD1. V shed 4 bases, J shed 4 bases, and the junction held 9 bases outside the gene matches. Germline V CDR1 and CDR2: LGHDT, YNNKEL (reference sequence). The CDR3 is 15 residues long. The CDR3 reads CASSPGTVGTETQYF. CDR3 bases: TGTGCCAGCAGCCCCGGGACAGTAGGGACAGAGACCCAGTACTTC.

The gene calls are TRBV6-6 and TRBJ2-2; 8 bases line up with TRBD2. CDR3 size: 15 residues. From germline, CDR1 is MNHNY and CDR2 SVGAGI (reference sequence). J lost 3 bases, V lost 7 bases, and 7 bases had no gene match. As DNA, the CDR3 is TGTGCCAGCAACCGGGGGGGGCTAGACACCGGGGAGCTGTTTTTT. The encoded protein is CASNRGGLDTGELFF.

The chain employs TRBV18 and TRBJ1-4, with 7 bases matching TRBD1. The junction had 10 bases not matched to a gene; V was cut back by 3 bases and J by 0 bases. There are 18 residues in the CDR3. CDR1 is KGHSH, CDR2 LQKENI, per germline. The CDR3 nucleotides are TGTGCCAGCTCACCCCTCAGCGCAGGGACAGCAACTAATGAAAAACTGTTTTTT. This gives the protein CASSPLSAGTATNEKLFF.

V gene TRBV9 combines with J gene TRBJ2-2; 12 bases map to TRBD2. CDR1 and CDR2 from the germline V gene are SGDLS and YYNGEE. The CDR3 runs 16 residues. The trim removed 0 bases at V and 6 bases at J, leaving 3 bases unmatched. CDR3 bases: TGTGCCAGCAGCGTAGGGCCTAGCGGGGGGGCCGGGGAGCTGTTTTTT. This sequence encodes CASSVGPSGGAGELFF. Drawing the rest from reference TRBV9 and TRBJ2-2, the complete variable domain is DSGVTQTPKHLITATGQRVTLRCSPRSGDLSVYWYQQSLDQGLQFLIQYYNGEERAKGNILERFSAQQFPDLHSELNLSSLELGDSALYFCASSVGPSGGAGELFFGEGSRLTVL.

J is TRBJ1-6 and V is TRBV19; a weak D match, TRBD1 (5 bases). Germline CDR1 and CDR2: LNHDA and SQIVND (reference sequence). V was pared by 5 bases and J by 9 bases, with 17 bases between. The CDR3 has 15 residues. CDR3 loop: CASSDETGQGSPLHF. DNA for the CDR3: TGTGCCAGTAGTGACGAGACCGGCCAGGGTTCACCCCTCCACTTT.

This chain connects TRBV30 to TRBJ1-1, with D possibly TRBD1 on 6 matching bases. The germline CDR1 and CDR2 sequences are GTSNPN and SVGIG (reference sequence). CDR3 length equals 14 residues. The V end lost 3 bases, the J end lost 4 bases, and 15 bases lay between the germline ends. The CDR3 is CAWSPQGLITEAFF. CDR3 DNA: TGTGCCTGGAGCCCTCAGGGGCTAATCACTGAAGCTTTCTTT.

The chain employs TRBV7-2 and TRBJ2-7, with TRBD2 as a possible D gene (6 bases). In germline, CDR1 is SGHTA, CDR2 FQGNSA. V was trimmed by 1 base and J by 6 bases, leaving 7 bases between them. The CDR3 sequence is 12 residues long. In DNA form, the CDR3 reads TGTGCCAGCAGCTTAGGGAGGGGCGAGCAGTACTTC. Protein: CASSLGRGEQYF. Filled out from reference TRBV7-2 and TRBJ2-7, the complete variable domain reads GAGVSQSPSNKVTEKGKDVELRCDPISGHTALYWYRQSLGQGLEFLIYFQGNSAPDKSGLPSDRFSAERTGGSVSTLTIQRTQQEDSAVYLCASSLGRGEQYFGPGTRLTVT.

This clone was found a few times. The J gene is TRBJ1-6, the V gene TRBV19; 9 nucleotides agree with TRBD1. V was pared by 4 bases and J by 10 bases, with 8 bases of the junction left unmatched. CDR3 size: 15 residues. Germline V gene lookup returns CDR1 LNHDA and CDR2 SQIVND (reference sequence). CDR3 sequence: CASSTRDRVGSPLHF. The CDR3 nucleotides are TGTGCCAGTAGTACAAGGGACAGGGTGGGATCACCCCTCCACTTT.

The rearrangement joins TRBV5-1 to TRBJ2-2, with TRBD2 matching 10 bases. J was trimmed by 7 bases and V by 0 bases; bases with no gene match: 6. Germline CDR1 and CDR2: SGHRS and YFSETQ. The CDR3 has 16 residues. CDR3 loop: CASSLGTSGLVGELFF. DNA for the CDR3: TGCGCCAGCAGCTTGGGGACTAGCGGTTTGGTCGGGGAGCTGTTTTTT.

This chain links TRBV6-1 with TRBJ1-5, with D possibly being TRBD1 (6 bases). The CDR3 spans 15 residues. CDR1 is MNHNS, CDR2 SASEGT, per germline. Trimming left V 1 base short and J 2 bases short, with 9 bases between. This CDR3 is CASSEGTVGNQPQHF. The CDR3 nucleotides are TGTGCCAGCAGTGAAGGGACAGTTGGCAATCAGCCCCAGCATTTT.

V is TRBV5-1 and J is TRBJ1-2, with 12 bases aligning to TRBD1. CDR1 is SGHRS and CDR2 is YFSETQ in the germline V gene. CDR3 length: 18 amino acids. With 3 bases clipped from V and 2 bases from J, the junction kept 11 bases outside the gene matches. The DNA for the CDR3 is TGCGCCAGCAGCTACCACGGGGGACAGGGGGCGTTAAACTATGGCTACACCTTC. It is translated as CASSYHGGQGALNYGYTF.

This clone was observed once. This sequence joins TRBV5-1 and TRBJ2-3; D unclear. The CDR3 length is 13 residues. V was pared by 3 bases and J by 0 bases, with 5 bases between. Germline V gene lookup returns CDR1 SGHRS and CDR2 YFSETQ. Written as DNA, the CDR3 is TGCGCCAGCAGCTCCCCTAGCACAGATACGCAGTATTTT. Translated, it gives CASSSPSTDTQYF.

The genes are TRBV12-5 and TRBJ2-7; the match to TRBD1 covers 7 bases. Per germline, CDR1 LGHNT and CDR2 FRNRAP. Germline trimming cut 5 bases from V and 2 bases from J; bases unmatched to any gene: 18. The CDR3 length is 18 residues. The DNA of the CDR3 is TGTGCTAGTGGTCTCGGGACAGACTCACAGTCCATTCCCTACGAGCAGTACTTC. Protein: CASGLGTDSQSIPYEQYF.

The chain joins TRBV20-1 to TRBJ1-4; D possibly corresponds to TRBD1 (5 bases). CDR1 and CDR2 from the germline V gene are DFQATT and SNEGSKA (reference sequence). V lost 3 bases and J 0 bases, leaving 8 bases between the germline ends. CDR3 length: 14 residues. The CDR3 here is CSASYRSTNEKLFF. The CDR3, as DNA: TGCAGTGCTAGTTACAGGTCAACTAATGAAAAACTGTTTTTT.

This clone came up once. The CDR3 here is CATSDRKASGSPGELFF. The CDR3 nucleotides are TGTGCCACCAGTGACCGCAAGGCTAGCGGGAGTCCCGGGGAGCTGTTTTTT. The rearrangement joins TRBV24-1 to TRBJ2-2; 10 nucleotides match TRBD2. The CDR3 is made up of 17 amino acids. CDR1 and CDR2 (germline): KGHDR, SFDVKD. The J segment lost 6 bases and the V segment lost 4 bases, leaving 10 bases of the junction unmatched.

The chain employs TRBV11-1 and TRBJ2-1; TRBD2 matches at 10 bases. CDR1 and CDR2 (germline): SGHAT, FQDESV (reference sequence). The length of the CDR3 is 15 residues. The junction had 4 bases not matched to a gene; V was cut back by 3 bases and J by 5 bases. This CDR3 is CASSFSGRTNNEQFF. CDR3 sequence (DNA): TGTGCCAGCAGCTTTAGCGGGAGGACCAACAATGAGCAGTTCTTC.

This clone was detected once. The V gene is TRBV9, the J gene TRBJ2-7; 8 nucleotides agree with TRBD1. The CDR3 consists of 15 residues. The germline V gene has CDR1 SGDLS and CDR2 YYNGEE. J lost 5 bases, V lost 4 bases, and 11 bases had no gene match. CDR3 residues: CASSPTGQGANEQYF. In nucleotides, the CDR3 is TGTGCCAGCAGCCCGACGGGGCAGGGGGCGAACGAGCAGTACTTC.

CDR3 protein: CASSPTSGVSYEQYF. DNA of the CDR3: TGCGCCAGCTCCCCGACTAGCGGGGTCTCCTACGAGCAGTACTTC. J is TRBJ2-7 and V is TRBV10-1; 11 nucleotides align to TRBD2. The CDR3 contains 15 residues. The germline V gene has CDR1 WNHNN and CDR2 SYGVQD (reference sequence). V shed 8 bases and J 0 bases; nucleotides not matched to a gene: 6.

V and J are TRBV7-2 and TRBJ2-1, with 8 bases that match TRBD1. The V segment lost 4 bases and the J segment 6 bases; nucleotides outside the gene matches: 5. This CDR3 spans 14 amino acids. The germline CDR1 and CDR2 sequences are SGHTA and FQGNSA. The CDR3 reads CASSSRTGTNEQFF. The CDR3 bases are TGTGCCAGCAGCTCCCGGACAGGGACCAATGAGCAGTTCTTC.

The chain joins TRBV5-8 to TRBJ2-1; TRBD2 agrees at 9 bases. The CDR3 consists of 18 residues. Per the germline V gene, CDR1 is SGHTS and CDR2 is YDEGEE. With 2 bases clipped from V and 5 bases from J, the junction kept 14 bases outside the gene matches. CDR3 bases: TGTGCCAGCAGCTTAGGGACAAGCGAGGGACTAGCCCACAATGAGCAGTTCTTC. Its protein is CASSLGTSEGLAHNEQFF. Together with reference TRBV5-8 and TRBJ2-1, the CDR3 gives the full variable domain: EAGVTQSPTHLIKTRGQQATLRCSPISGHTSVYWYQQALGLGLQFLLWYDEGEERNRGNFPPRFSGRQFPNYSSELNVNALELEDSALYLCASSLGTSEGLAHNEQFFGPGTRLTVL.

The table lists this clone with a count of one. The CDR3, as DNA: TGTGCTAGTGGTTTAAGTCCGGGTACCGGGGAGCTGTTTTTT. As protein: CASGLSPGTGELFF. The chain joins TRBV12-5 to TRBJ2-2; no clear D. Germline loops: CDR1 LGHNT, CDR2 FRNRAP. The CDR3 has 14 residues. Trimming cost V 3 bases and J 5 bases, with 10 bases left between them.

DNA for the CDR3: TGTGCCAGCAGACCCGGGGGGGGAGGTGAAAAACTGTTTTTT. Protein product: CASRPGGGGEKLFF. The chain combines TRBV6-5 with TRBJ1-4; TRBD1 might be the D (5 bases). The CDR3 runs 14 residues. Germline V lookup: CDR1 MNHEY, CDR2 SVGAGI. V dropped 6 bases and J dropped 7 bases, with 15 bases sitting between them.